The rows below give T cell receptor beta chains drawn from one sample of a study of OX40 agonist ivuxolimab in advanced cancers. TCRdb's table, derived via immunoSEQ multiplex PCR, lists solely in-frame clones and lacks some. Of some 70,000 clones listed, around four fifths are singletons. The source was CD4+ or CD8+ T cells sorted from blood, collected in a trial of the OX40 agonist ivuxolimab. The receptors originated from an adult with an advanced solid tumor such as melanoma, head and neck, liver or kidney cancer. CDR3s include the opening cysteine and the closing phenylalanine or tryptophan. A D gene is named only where the DNA matches it firmly. Where a row states a size, it is once, few, many or the class of an expanded clone; other rows omit it.

d_gene: .; abundance: .; v_gene: TRBV10-3; j_gene: TRBJ2-1; CDR3nt: TGTGCCATCAGTTACGAACCCACTCCCGCCTCCTACAATGAGCAGTTCTTC; CDR3aa: CAISYEPTPASYNEQFF
d_gene: .; abundance: .; v_gene: TRBV5-1; j_gene: TRBJ2-7; CDR3nt: TGCGCCAGCAGCTTGTCCGGAGCCTACGAGCAGTACTTC; CDR3aa: CASSLSGAYEQYF
d_gene: .; abundance: .; v_gene: TRBV10-3; j_gene: TRBJ2-5; CDR3nt: TGTGCCATCAGTACGGGTGAGCAGACCCAGTACTTC; CDR3aa: CAISTGEQTQYF
d_gene: TRBD1; abundance: medium-sized; v_gene: TRBV7-9; j_gene: TRBJ2-5; CDR3nt: TGTGCCAGCAGCTTACGCGGACAGGGGGCATTTGGGACCCAGTACTTC; CDR3aa: CASSLRGQGAFGTQYF
d_gene: TRBD2; abundance: .; v_gene: TRBV27; j_gene: TRBJ2-5; CDR3nt: TGTGCCAGCAGTTCTTCCCGACTAGCGGGAGAGACCCAGTACTTC; CDR3aa: CASSSSRLAGETQYF
d_gene: .; abundance: .; v_gene: TRBV5-1; j_gene: TRBJ1-1; CDR3nt: TGCGCCAGCAGCTTGGGGCCAGGGGAGGGTAGCAACACTGAAGCTTTCTTT; CDR3aa: CASSLGPGEGSNTEAFF
d_gene: .; abundance: .; v_gene: TRBV18; j_gene: TRBJ2-3; CDR3nt: TGTGCCAGCTCACCACAGACCACAGATACGCAGTATTTT; CDR3aa: CASSPQTTDTQYF
d_gene: TRBD1; abundance: .; v_gene: TRBV30; j_gene: TRBJ1-2; CDR3nt: TGTGCCTGGAGCCTATTACAGGGGAAATCCTATGGCTACACCTTC; CDR3aa: CAWSLLQGKSYGYTF
d_gene: TRBD1; abundance: .; v_gene: TRBV11-2; j_gene: TRBJ1-5; CDR3nt: TGTGCCAGCAGCCCAGGGGGAGGGGGCCAGCCCCAGCATTTT; CDR3aa: CASSPGGGGQPQHF
d_gene: .; abundance: .; v_gene: TRBV2; j_gene: TRBJ1-1; CDR3nt: TGTGCCGGGACGGGGGGAGGCCCGGTGAACACTGAAGCTTTCTTT; CDR3aa: CAGTGGGPVNTEAFF
d_gene: .; abundance: few; v_gene: TRBV28; j_gene: TRBJ1-5; CDR3nt: TGTGCCAGCAGGCCGAAAAACAGGGTTCAGCCCCAGCATTTT; CDR3aa: CASRPKNRVQPQHF
d_gene: TRBD1; abundance: .; v_gene: TRBV9; j_gene: TRBJ1-2; CDR3nt: TGTGCCAGCAGCGTTCAGCAACAGGGGGTATATGGCTACACCTTC; CDR3aa: CASSVQQQGVYGYTF
d_gene: TRBD1; abundance: .; v_gene: TRBV14; j_gene: TRBJ2-2; CDR3nt: TGTGCCAGCAGTCGGGGACAGGGACAGGCCGGGGAGCTGTTTTTT; CDR3aa: CASSRGQGQAGELFF
d_gene: .; abundance: .; v_gene: TRBV6-5; j_gene: TRBJ1-1; CDR3nt: TGTGCCAGCAGCCTAAATAGGGCCGAGAACACTGAAGCTTTCTTT; CDR3aa: CASSLNRAENTEAFF
d_gene: .; abundance: .; v_gene: TRBV15; j_gene: TRBJ2-2; CDR3nt: TGTGCCACCAGAATCGGGACACTAATGAACACCGGGGAGCTGTTTTTT; CDR3aa: CATRIGTLMNTGELFF